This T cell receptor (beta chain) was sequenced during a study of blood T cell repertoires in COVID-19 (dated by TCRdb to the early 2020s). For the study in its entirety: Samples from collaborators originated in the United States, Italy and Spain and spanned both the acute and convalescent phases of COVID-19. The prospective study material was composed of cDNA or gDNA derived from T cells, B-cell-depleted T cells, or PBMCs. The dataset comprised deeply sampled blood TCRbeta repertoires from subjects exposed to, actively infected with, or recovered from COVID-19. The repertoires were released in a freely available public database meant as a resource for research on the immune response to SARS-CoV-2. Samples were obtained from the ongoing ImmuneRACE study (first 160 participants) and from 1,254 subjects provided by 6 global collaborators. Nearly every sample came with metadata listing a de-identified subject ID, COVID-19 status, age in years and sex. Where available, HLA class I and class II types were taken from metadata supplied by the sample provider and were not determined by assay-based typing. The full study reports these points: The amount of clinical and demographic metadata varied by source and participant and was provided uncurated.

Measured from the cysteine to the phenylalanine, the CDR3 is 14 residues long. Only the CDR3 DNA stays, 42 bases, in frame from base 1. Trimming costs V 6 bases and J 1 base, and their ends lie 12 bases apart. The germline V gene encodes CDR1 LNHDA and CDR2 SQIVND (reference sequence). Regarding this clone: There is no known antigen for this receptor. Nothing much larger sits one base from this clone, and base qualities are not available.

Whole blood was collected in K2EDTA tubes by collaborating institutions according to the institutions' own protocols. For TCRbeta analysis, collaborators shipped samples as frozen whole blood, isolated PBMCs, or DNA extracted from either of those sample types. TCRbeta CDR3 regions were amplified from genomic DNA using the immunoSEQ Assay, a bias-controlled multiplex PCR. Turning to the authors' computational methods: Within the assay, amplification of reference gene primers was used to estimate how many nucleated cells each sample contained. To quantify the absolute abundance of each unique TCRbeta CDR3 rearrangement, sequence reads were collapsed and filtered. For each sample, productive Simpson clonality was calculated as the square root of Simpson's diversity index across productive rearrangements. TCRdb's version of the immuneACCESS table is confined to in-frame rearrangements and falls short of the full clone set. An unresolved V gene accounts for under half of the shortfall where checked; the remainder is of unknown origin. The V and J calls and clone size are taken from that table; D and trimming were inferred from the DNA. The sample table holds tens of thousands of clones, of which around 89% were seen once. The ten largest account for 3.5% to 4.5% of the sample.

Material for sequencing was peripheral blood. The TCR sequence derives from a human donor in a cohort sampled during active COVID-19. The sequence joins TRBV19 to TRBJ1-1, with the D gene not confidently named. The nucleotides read TGTGCCAGTAGGCCCCACCAGGAGAACACTGAAGCTTTCTTT. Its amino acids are CASRPHQENTEAFF.